This record covers a single T cell receptor (beta chain). Its antigen remains unidentified. The record has no base qualities; no much larger clone is one base away. Via the germline V gene, CDR1 is MRHNA and CDR2 SNTAGT. The junction shows trimming of 5 bases on V and 4 bases on J, plus 11 bases between the germline ends. There are 14 amino acids in the CDR3, from cysteine to phenylalanine inclusive. Only CDR3 DNA is held: 42 bases, read in frame from base 1. Sample time point, as interpreted from the label and publication: baseline before first vaccination. Vaccinee samples were obtained from the UK trials COV001 and COV002, which included a single-blind randomized controlled phase 2/3 trial of AZD1222 (ChAdOx1 nCoV-19) in healthy adults. For TCRbeta chain sequencing, PBMC samples from trial participants were taken at day 0 and at day 28 after the second dose. These data come from a study of T cell responses to AZD1222 COVID-19 vaccine (dated by TCRdb to the early 2020s). About the study as a whole: AZD1222 recipients with second doses at about 4 weeks or about 12 weeks were pooled, because spike-specific TCR depth and breadth did not differ between schedules. Trial participants were enrolled into age subgroups of 18-55, 56-69 and 70-plus years, which contained about 160, 30 and 59 TCR-sequenced participants, respectively. A total of just over 230 trial participants underwent TCR sequencing, of whom about 200 had received two doses of AZD1222 and some 25 had received two doses of the MenACWY control vaccine.

The CDR3 regions of human TCRbeta chains were analyzed by immunosequencing. In the source study's methods: TCRs in the repertoires were matched against a reference library of SARS-CoV-2-specific TCRs that had been generated with the MIRA antigen-specificity platform. Breadth was defined as the fraction of unique TCRs that were SARS-CoV-2-associated. Depth was defined as the fraction of total T cells that were SARS-CoV-2-associated. Using the MIRA data, every spike-specific TCR was mapped to the spike region that the TCR reacted to and assigned to either a CD4 or a CD8 class. Log10-transformed breadth and depth values were compared by one-way ANOVA with Sidak's multiple comparisons tests. TCRdb took over this immuneACCESS table, retaining in-frame rearrangements with V and J assigned. Such tables are incomplete; in checked studies, under half of the missing clones stem from an unresolved V gene, and the remainder is unexplained. The V and J calls and clone size are taken from that table; D and trimming were inferred from the DNA. Here the sample has about 96,000 clones; about nine tenths occur a single time. Of the sample, roughly 24% is held by the ten largest clones.

Beyond this particular receptor, the publication reports: Reportedly, almost half of the unique spike-specific TCRs recognized epitopes lying outside the regions that are mutated in the B.1.351 and B.1.1.7 variants. After two AZD1222 doses, spike-specific TCR breadth and depth were significantly higher than at day 0 and than in MenACWY recipients. Conclusions about previously exposed vaccinees are limited because only 6 or 7 AZD1222 recipients were SARS-CoV-2 seropositive at baseline. The 56-69-year group was small, and its depth increase did not reach significance, likely because of low power. Because no day 14 peak-response samples were available, the repertoires could be characterized only after the peak T cell response. The whole spike protein was spanned by vaccine-associated CD4 TCRs, and dominant responses were seen in regions 160-218 and 743-854. Participants were mostly white British and included more females than males, and it was suggested by the authors that clonal diversity may have been underestimated.

The rearranged chain carries TRBV6-4 and TRBJ2-2; TRBD2 is perhaps the D gene, given 6 matching bases. The source of this sequence is an adult in good health. The source was peripheral blood, collected on day 0 of AZD1222 vaccination. The CDR3 region reads CASSSGEGTGELFF. The nucleotide sequence is given as TGTGCCAGCAGTTCGGGAGAGGGCACCGGGGAGCTGTTTTTT.